These 21 T cell receptor beta chains share one sample of origin, sequenced in a study of blood T cells in healthy people across ages. Primers used in a second PCR of roughly 6 to 11 cycles were a sample-barcoded 5' primer and a J-beta primer mix. TCRdb reprocessed the 5' RACE reads with MiXCR, giving one entry per CDR3 protein. Among 800,000 to 1,300,000 distinct CDR3 sequences, less than 25% were seen once, and the ten largest hold less than 0.85%. These same records also appear under a second study, on T cells of mothers and their children.

The sample comprised blood. The receptors shown here come from a girl aged 2-10 years in good health.

The chain carries TRBV29-1 and TRBJ2-5; 8 bases align to TRBD2. The J call may be faulty, since TRBJ2-7 better matches the DNA end. Germline V gene data show CDR1 as SQVTM and CDR2 as ANQGSEA. This CDR3 contains 16 residues. CDR3 amino acids: CSATRLAGSSSYEQYF. CDR3 nucleotides: TGCAGCGCAACCCGTCTAGCGGGCTCAAGCTCCTACGAGCAGTACTTC.

V gene TRBV6-2 or TRBV6-3 combines with J gene TRBJ2-5; D is tentatively TRBD1 or TRBD2 (5 bases each). The DNA end favors TRBJ2-1, so the J call may be wrong. The CDR3 runs 15 residues. Germline values: CDR1 MNHEY, CDR2 SVGEGT. Written as DNA, the CDR3 is TGTGCCAGCAGGCCCGGGGCGACCGCAGAGCGGGAGCAGTTCTTC. Its translation is CASRPGATAEREQFF.

This clonotype was seen a few times. V gene TRBV9 combines with J gene TRBJ2-6; weak D call: TRBD2 (5 bases). V was pared by 0 bases and J by 0 bases, with 16 bases between. CDR1 and CDR2 from the germline V gene are SGDLS and YYNGEE. The CDR3 spans 19 residues. The CDR3 nucleotides are TGTGCCAGCAGCGTAGCCCGGGATCCCACGGGCTCTGGGGCCAACGTCCTGACTTTC. Protein: CASSVARDPTGSGANVLTF.

This clonotype was seen ten or more times. The rearrangement links TRBV5-6 to TRBJ1-4; no clear D. CDR3 size: 13 residues. Germline-derived CDR1 and CDR2 are SGHDT and YYEEEE. V was clipped by 2 bases and J by 8 bases, with 10 bases between them. DNA of the CDR3: TGTGCCAGCAGCTTAGGCGCCGGGGAAAAACTGTTTTTT. Translated: CASSLGAGEKLFF.

In this sample, this clonotype turned up a few times. The chain is built from TRBV29-1 and TRBJ2-5; TRBD2 is a possible D gene (5 bases). CDR1 SQVTM and CDR2 ANQGSEA come from the germline V gene. Trimming removed 3 bases at V and 5 bases at J, with 22 bases between. The CDR3 consists of 16 residues. CDR3 loop: CSVDRGYHARGETQYF. In DNA, the CDR3 is TGCAGCGTTGACCGTGGCTACCACGCAAGAGGGGAGACCCAGTACTTC. The full variable domain, its missing parts supplied by reference TRBV29-1 and TRBJ2-5, is SAVISQKPSRDICQRGTSLTIQCQVDSQVTMMFWYRQQPGQSLTLIATANQGSEATYESGFVIDKFPISRPNLTFSTLTVSNMSPEDSSIYLCSVDRGYHARGETQYFGPGTRLLVL.

This clonotype was detected only a few times. The chain employs TRBV7-6 and TRBJ2-5, with D unresolved. V was clipped by 5 bases and J by 2 bases, with 6 bases between them. Per the germline V gene, CDR1 is SGHVS and CDR2 is FNYEAQ. The CDR3 has 12 residues. The CDR3 here is CASSAAQETQYF. CDR3 sequence (DNA): TGTGCCAGCAGCGCTGCACAAGAGACCCAGTACTTC.

This clonotype has just a few counts. The V and J genes are TRBV11-3 and TRBJ2-5, with 14 nucleotides matching TRBD2. With 3 bases clipped from V and 3 bases from J, the junction kept 6 bases outside the gene matches. This CDR3 comprises 17 residues. Germline CDR1 and CDR2: SGHNT and YENEEA. This CDR3 reads CASSFWTSGGKKETQYF. For the CDR3, the DNA is TGTGCCAGCAGCTTCTGGACTAGCGGGGGGAAAAAAGAGACCCAGTACTTC.

V usage is TRBV5-1 and J usage is TRBJ2-5; 12 bases agree with TRBD2. Germline trimming cut 0 bases from V and 1 base from J; bases unmatched to any gene: 4. The CDR3 loop spans 17 amino acids. Per the germline V gene, CDR1 is SGHRS and CDR2 is YFSETQ. The CDR3, as DNA: TGCGCCAGCAGCTTGGTCGGACTAGCGGGATCCCAAGAGACCCAGTACTTC. Its translation is CASSLVGLAGSQETQYF. Supplemented by reference TRBV5-1 and TRBJ2-5, the full variable domain reads KAGVTQTPRYLIKTRGQQVTLSCSPISGHRSVSWYQQTPGQGLQFLFEYFSETQRNKGNFPGRFSGRQFSNSRSEMNVSTLELGDSALYLCASSLVGLAGSQETQYFGPGTRLLVL.

The chain uses TRBV7-3 and TRBJ2-1; 9 bases align to TRBD2. The germline V gene has CDR1 SGHTA and CDR2 FQGTGA. V shed 5 bases and J 3 bases; nucleotides not matched to a gene: 5. The CDR3 totals 15 residues. This CDR3 reads CASSPAGGNYNEQFF. The CDR3 region has the DNA TGTGCCAGCAGCCCAGCGGGGGGCAACTACAATGAGCAGTTCTTC.

The chain couples TRBV7-8 to TRBJ1-6, with D possibly matching TRBD1 (5 bases). V shed 2 bases and J shed 8 bases, with 19 bases lying between them. This CDR3 is built from 17 residues. The germline CDR1 and CDR2 sequences are SGHVS and FQNEAQ. CDR3 in DNA: TGTGCCAGCAGCTTAAGCCTTCCGGGTCAGGGCTATTCACCCCTCCACTTT. This codes for CASSLSLPGQGYSPLHF.

V is TRBV6-6 and J is TRBJ2-5, with no clear D. The J call is doubtful: the DNA matches TRBJ2-7 better. CDR3 length equals 12 residues. Germline V gene sequence: CDR1 MNHNY, CDR2 SVGAGI (reference sequence). DNA for the CDR3: TGTGCCATTGCAGCCAAATCCTACGAGCAGTACTTC. This gives the protein CAIAAKSYEQYF.

In this sample, this clonotype turned up a few times. The chain is built from TRBV2 and TRBJ2-1; 12 nucleotides align to TRBD2. V shed 7 bases and J 3 bases; nucleotides not matched to a gene: 10. Looked up from germline, CDR1 is SNHLY and CDR2 is FYNNEI. This CDR3 has 17 amino acids. CDR3 sequence (DNA): TGTGCCAGCACAGGGCTAGCGGGAGGGTATAGCTACAATGAGCAGTTCTTC. This codes for CASTGLAGGYSYNEQFF.

In its sample, this clonotype was seen a few times. The chain couples TRBV2 to TRBJ2-5, with 8 bases that match TRBD2. TRBJ2-1 explains the end of the DNA better; the J call may be wrong. Germline V lookup: CDR1 SNHLY, CDR2 FYNNEI. This CDR3 contains 15 residues. CDR3 residues: CASRPTSGTYNEQFF. In DNA form, the CDR3 reads TGTGCCAGCAGACCTACTAGCGGAACCTACAATGAGCAGTTCTTC.

In DNA form, the CDR3 reads TGTGCCAGCAGCGTAGTAGGGACAGACTTCTATGGCTACACCTTC. This encodes CASSVVGTDFYGYTF. The rearrangement links TRBV9 to TRBJ1-2; 7 bases fit TRBD1. J lost 4 bases, V lost 0 bases, and 6 bases had no gene match. CDR3 length: 15 amino acids. Germline V CDR1 and CDR2: SGDLS, YYNGEE. The full variable domain, with the rest looked up from reference TRBV9 and TRBJ1-2, is DSGVTQTPKHLITATGQRVTLRCSPRSGDLSVYWYQQSLDQGLQFLIQYYNGEERAKGNILERFSAQQFPDLHSELNLSSLELGDSALYFCASSVVGTDFYGYTFGSGTRLTVV.

Only a few counts were recorded for this clonotype. The CDR3 loop is CASSRRQYF. In nucleotides, the CDR3 is TGTGCCAGCAGCCGCCGGCAGTACTTC. The rearrangement links TRBV21-1 to TRBJ2-1. The J call may be wrong; the DNA end is better matched by TRBJ2-7. TRBV21-1 is a documented pseudogene. This CDR3 contains 9 residues.

Ten or more counts support this clonotype. This chain uses TRBV10-1 with TRBJ2-3; D may be TRBD2 (6 bases). The CDR3 runs to 13 residues. Per germline, CDR1 WNHNN and CDR2 SYGVQD (reference sequence). Trimming removed 6 bases from V and 3 bases from J, with 10 bases in between. CDR3 bases: TGCGCCAGCAGCGTCGGGACTACAGATACGCAGTATTTT. It codes for CASSVGTTDTQYF.

The table lists this clonotype with a few counts. This sequence joins TRBV6-6 and TRBJ2-7; 9 nucleotides match TRBD1. Germline CDR1 MNHNY, CDR2 SVGAGI (reference sequence). J lost 7 bases, V lost 6 bases, and 13 bases had no gene match. This CDR3 contains 15 residues. The CDR3 loop is CASRPPGQGVWEQYF. Here the CDR3 DNA reads TGTGCCAGCAGGCCACCGGGACAGGGTGTGTGGGAGCAGTACTTC.

The J gene is TRBJ2-5, the V gene TRBV28; 10 bases are shared with TRBD1. The CDR3 length is 20 residues. Germline CDR1 reads MDHEN; CDR2 reads SYDVKM. J lost 4 bases, V lost 5 bases, and 22 bases had no gene match. The CDR3 protein is CASSPVPGQGMRLGGETQYF. CDR3 sequence (DNA): TGTGCCAGCAGTCCCGTCCCGGGACAGGGGATGAGGTTAGGGGGAGAGACCCAGTACTTC.

The chain joins TRBV27 to TRBJ1-5; unclear D gene. This CDR3 has 14 residues. CDR1 is MNHEY, CDR2 SMNVEV, per germline (reference sequence). Trimming left V 0 bases short and J 4 bases short, with 7 bases between. The chain's CDR3 is CASSLSRRNQPQHF. CDR3 sequence (DNA): TGTGCCAGCAGTTTATCGAGGAGGAATCAGCCCCAGCATTTT.

This clonotype was observed a handful of times. The CDR3 here is CSVEKRENYNEQFF. DNA of the CDR3: TGCAGCGTTGAGAAGCGGGAGAACTACAATGAGCAGTTCTTC. This chain joins TRBV29-1 and TRBJ2-1, with 8 positions matching TRBD2. Germline V gives CDR1 SQVTM, CDR2 ANQGSEA. V dropped 3 bases and J dropped 3; count of bases not matched to a gene: 4. CDR3 length equals 14 residues.

The J gene is TRBJ2-5, the V gene TRBV27; tentative D call: TRBD1 (5 bases). The germline V and J ends were trimmed by 9 bases and 1 base, with 9 bases remaining between them. The CDR3 runs 12 residues. Germline V gene lookup returns CDR1 MNHEY and CDR2 SMNVEV (reference sequence). The chain's CDR3 is CASAGCQETQYF. The CDR3 nucleotides read TGTGCCAGTGCAGGGTGCCAAGAGACCCAGTACTTC.